This T cell receptor beta chain was captured in a study of regulatory T cells in long-lasting Graves disease. The CDR3 is 16 residues long. Trimming cost V 3 bases and J 4 bases; bases outside gene matches: 11. To make TCR beta libraries, researchers used iRepertoire HTBI primers and Arm-PCR of CDR3 regions. TCRdb fed the multiplex PCR reads into MiXCR, producing one record per CDR3 protein. The sample contains approximately 300,000 distinct CDR3 sequences, over 15% of which appear only once. This clonotype was seen many times. Its target is not known. Study conclusions and caveats: Researchers examined only peripheral blood and not thyroid tissue. It is possible that accuracy was reduced by the small size of the sample. Compared with new cases, persistent Graves' patients showed reduced TCR diversity.

Time point described: newly diagnosed GD, antithyroid drugs for less than 3 months. RNA extracted from PBMCs served as the sequencing template. Patients came through an endocrinology department, and that department was in Xi'an, China. This receptor was obtained from a female donor with Graves disease. The V and J genes are TRBV12-3 or TRBV12-4 and TRBJ2-5; 7 positions match TRBD2. Specimen: peripheral blood mononuclear cells (PBMCs), collected at new diagnosis, from a patient treated with antithyroid drugs. CDR3 nucleotides: TGTGCCAGCAGTTTGTGGGCGGGAGAGTCGGGAGAGACCCAGTACTTC. As protein: CASSLWAGESGETQYF.